A single sample gave rise to the 7 T cell receptor beta chains below, sequenced in a study of shared clonotypes between healthy human individuals. The repertoire was sequenced with immunoSEQ multiplex PCR; TCRdb's copy has only in-frame clones and lacks some. Among roughly 2.6 million clones, around 94% were seen once, and the ten largest hold around 0.14%. Source material: naive CD4+ T cells sorted from blood. The subset denotes: CD45RA+ positively selected. The receptor set was obtained from a man between 18 and 35 years old in good health.

The genes are TRBV10-3 and TRBJ1-6; D gene uncertain. Germline CDR1 ENHRY, CDR2 SYGVKD. There are 13 residues in the CDR3. V dropped 11 bases and J dropped 4 bases, with 12 bases sitting between them. CDR3 bases: TGTGCCGCGATCCCCGGGTATAATTCACCCCTCCACTTT. It specifies CAAIPGYNSPLHF.

This chain joins TRBV30 and TRBJ1-2; D is possibly TRBD1 (6 bases). The CDR3 totals 12 residues. The V end lost 2 bases, the J end lost 8 bases, and 12 bases lay between the germline ends. The germline V gene encodes CDR1 GTSNPN and CDR2 SVGIG (reference sequence). The CDR3 region is CAWSQGGSGYTF. The CDR3 coding sequence is TGTGCCTGGAGTCAAGGGGGGAGCGGCTACACCTTC.

The chain uses TRBV5-1 and TRBJ2-7; D might be TRBD1 or TRBD2, each matching 6 bases. Deletions cut 4 bases from V and 4 bases from J, with 18 bases between. Germline CDR1 and CDR2: SGHRS and YFSETQ. The CDR3 contains 15 residues. The CDR3 spells CASSPGGTRGYEQYF. The CDR3 DNA reads as TGCGCCAGCAGCCCGGGCGGGACCAGGGGTTACGAGCAGTACTTC. Variable domain in full (rest from reference TRBV5-1 and TRBJ2-7): KAGVTQTPRYLIKTRGQQVTLSCSPISGHRSVSWYQQTPGQGLQFLFEYFSETQRNKGNFPGRFSGRQFSNSRSEMNVSTLELGDSALYLCASSPGGTRGYEQYFGPGTRLTVT.

CDR3 DNA: TGTGCCAGCAGCCAAGCCGGGAATCAGCCCCAGCATTTT. It translates to CASSQAGNQPQHF. J is TRBJ1-5 and V is TRBV14; D is unresolved. CDR3 length: 13 residues. Trimming shortened V by 1 base and J by 4 bases, and 5 bases separated the two germline ends. The germline gives CDR1 SGHDN, CDR2 FVKESK.

The chain employs TRBV7-8 and TRBJ2-7; D is possibly TRBD1 (5 bases). Between the trimmed V and J ends, which lost 3 bases and 4 bases, there was a span of 13 bases. This CDR3 has 14 amino acids. Germline CDR1 is SGHVS and CDR2 is FQNEAQ. The CDR3 loop is CASSFDDSLYEQYF. As DNA, the CDR3 is TGTGCCAGCAGCTTCGACGACAGCCTATACGAGCAGTACTTC.

The CDR3 is CASGLSPGEAFF. CDR3 nucleotide sequence: TGTGCTAGTGGTTTGTCACCAGGGGAAGCTTTCTTT. The rearrangement links TRBV12-5 to TRBJ1-1; D perhaps matches TRBD1 (5 bases). The CDR3 is 12 residues long. CDR1 and CDR2 from the germline V gene are LGHNT and FRNRAP. V was trimmed by 2 bases and J by 8 bases, leaving 9 bases between them. The variable domain in full, completed from reference TRBV12-5 and TRBJ1-1, reads DARVTQTPRHKVTEMGQEVTMRCQPILGHNTVFWYRQTMMQGLELLAYFRNRAPLDDSGMPKDRFSAEMPDATLATLKIQPSEPRDSAVYFCASGLSPGEAFFGQGTRLTVV.

The table lists this clone with a few counts. This rearrangement joins TRBV18 to TRBJ2-7, with 8 bases aligning to TRBD2. The CDR3 has 15 amino acids. Germline CDR1 is KGHSH and CDR2 is LQKENI. The V segment lost 3 bases and the J segment 2 bases; nucleotides outside the gene matches: 6. CDR3: CASSPLAGSAYEQYF. The CDR3 region has the DNA TGTGCCAGCTCACCGTTAGCGGGAAGTGCCTACGAGCAGTACTTC.